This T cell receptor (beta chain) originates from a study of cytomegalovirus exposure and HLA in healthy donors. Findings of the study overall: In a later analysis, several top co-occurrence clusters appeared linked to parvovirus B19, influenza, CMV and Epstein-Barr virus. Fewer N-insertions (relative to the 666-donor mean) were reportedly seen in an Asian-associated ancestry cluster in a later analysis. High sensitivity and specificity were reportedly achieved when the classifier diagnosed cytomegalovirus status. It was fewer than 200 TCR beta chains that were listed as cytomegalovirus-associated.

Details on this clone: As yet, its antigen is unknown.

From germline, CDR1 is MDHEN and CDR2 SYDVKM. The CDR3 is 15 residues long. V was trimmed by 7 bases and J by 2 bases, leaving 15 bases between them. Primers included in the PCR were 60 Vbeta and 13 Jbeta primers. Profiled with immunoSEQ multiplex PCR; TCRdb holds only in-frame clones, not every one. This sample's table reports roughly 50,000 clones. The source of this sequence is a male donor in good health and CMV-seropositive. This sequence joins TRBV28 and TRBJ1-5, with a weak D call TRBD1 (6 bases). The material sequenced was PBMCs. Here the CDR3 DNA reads TGTGCCAGCACCACGACAGGTCTAGGCAATCAGCCCCAGCATTTT. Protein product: CASTTTGLGNQPQHF. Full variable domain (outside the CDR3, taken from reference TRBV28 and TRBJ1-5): DVKVTQSSRYLVKRTGEKVFLECVQDMDHENMFWYRQDPGLGLRLIYFSYDVKMKEKGDIPEGYSVSREKKERFSLILESASTNQTSMYLCASTTTGLGNQPQHFGDGTRLSIL.